Described below is a single T cell receptor (beta chain) sequence and its context. Its target is not known. The PCR used 60 V beta and 13 J beta primers. The protocol was immunoSEQ multiplex PCR, while the TCRdb copy is restricted to in-frame clones and leaves out a portion. Counted here are 85,000 or so clones, about 85% occurring once; the ten biggest clones make up 8.5%. Stated time point: after dendritic cell vaccination, including at tumor progression/relapse. The sample belongs to a study of glioma-infiltrating T cells after dendritic cell vaccination. Background on the study: Patients received autologous tumor lysate-pulsed dendritic cell vaccination between about 2002 and 2012.

Whole-study findings and limits: Only a small number of patients had complete blood and tumor samples. Patients with more pretreatment TILs had longer time to progression and survival.

The sequence derives from a human donor with glioblastoma. Sequencing used blood, obtained after dendritic cell vaccination.

The CDR3 DNA sequence: TGTGCCAGCAGTGAATACACCAGCTACGAGCAGTACTTC. It specifies CASSEYTSYEQYF. The rearrangement links TRBV25-1 to TRBJ2-7; no clear D. V was trimmed by 0 bases and J by 3 bases, leaving 6 bases between them. The length of the CDR3 is 13 residues. CDR1 is MGHDK, CDR2 SYGVNS, per germline.